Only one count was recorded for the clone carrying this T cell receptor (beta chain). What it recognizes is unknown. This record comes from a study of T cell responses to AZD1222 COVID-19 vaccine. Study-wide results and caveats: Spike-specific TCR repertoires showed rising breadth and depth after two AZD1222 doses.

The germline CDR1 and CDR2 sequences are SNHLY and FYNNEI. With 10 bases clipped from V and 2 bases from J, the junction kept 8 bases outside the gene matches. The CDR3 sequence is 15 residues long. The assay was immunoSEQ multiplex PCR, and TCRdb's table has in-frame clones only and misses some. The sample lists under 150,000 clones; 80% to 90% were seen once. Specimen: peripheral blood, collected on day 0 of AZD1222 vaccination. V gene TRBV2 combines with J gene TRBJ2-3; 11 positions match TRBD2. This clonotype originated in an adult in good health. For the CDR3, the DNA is TGTGCCATTAGACGGACTAGCGGGTCCACAGATACGCAGTATTTT. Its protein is CAIRRTSGSTDTQYF.